This T cell receptor (beta chain) was sequenced for a study of shared clonotypes between healthy human individuals. Using around 180 ng DNA, around 30,000 T cell genomes, the sorted-subset replicate PCRs were run. The assay was immunoSEQ multiplex PCR, and TCRdb's table has in-frame clones only and misses some. This sample has more than 2 million clones, with 90% to 95% found just once. The study's findings and limits: Generation probabilities of non-shared clonotypes were lower (relative to those shared by all four donors).

With respect to this clone: What it binds is unknown.

In the naive CD8 group, cells lacked CD45RO and were positively selected for CCR7, so terminally differentiated effector memory CD45RA+ cells were left out. Every donor was a Caucasian adult from Nashville, Tennessee. The sample taken for sequencing was naive CD8+ T cells from PBMCs. The sequence derives from a man between 18 and 29 years old in good health. Some clones in this sample may be carry-over from other donors' samples.

Here the CDR3 reads CASSSGTGSTDTQYF. DNA of the CDR3: TGTGCCAGTAGCTCCGGGACAGGATCCACAGATACGCAGTATTTT. The chain links TRBV19 to TRBJ2-3, with 8 bases lining up with TRBD1. The V and J ends lost 6 bases and 2 bases, in that order; junction bases with no gene match: 7. The CDR3 extends over 15 amino acids. CDR1 is LNHDA and CDR2 is SQIVND in the germline V gene (reference sequence).